This T cell receptor (beta chain) was sequenced during a study of T cells in Graves' hyperthyroidism and ophthalmopathy. At least ten counts were recorded for this clonotype. RNA transcripts yielded amplified TCR beta CDR3 regions. The TCR CDR3 was amplified in a first-round RT-PCR using the HTBI primer set. Using its own MiXCR run on the multiplex PCR reads, TCRdb lists one record per CDR3 protein. The table records 300,000 to 450,000 distinct CDR3 sequences, about 12% of them present only once. This CDR3 is built from 15 residues. Looked up from germline, CDR1 is SQVTM and CDR2 is ANQGSEA. Trimming took 6 bases from V and 4 from J; bases not matched to a gene: 11.

This chain links TRBV29-1 with TRBJ2-1; 8 bases map to TRBD2. The clonotype comes from a young woman with Graves' hyperthyroidism. The sequencing input was blood. CDR3 amino acids: CSVPGGDLIYNEQFF. Here the CDR3 DNA reads TGCAGCGTCCCGGGGGGGGACCTTATTTACAATGAGCAGTTCTTC.